These T cell receptor beta chains were read from a single sample in a study of T-cell memory formation after mild COVID-19. In TCRdb, the 5' RACE reads were re-called with MiXCR into one record per CDR3 protein. The top ten hold more than 10% of the sample, which has hundreds of thousands of distinct CDR3 sequences, under 20% seen once. Material: PBMCs or a T cell subset sorted from them (not recorded which). These receptors all stem from an adult woman who had mild COVID-19 (a few samples of this study predate the infection). Cell type and time point are not known. The CDR3 runs from the conserved cysteine through the conserved F or W. A D gene is named only where the DNA matches it firmly. Clone sizes are given selectively: once, few, many, or a class where the clone is expanded.

V,size,D,J,DNA,CDR3
TRBV7-3,NA,TRBD2,TRBJ2-1,TGTGCCAGCAGCCGCGAGCGGGGTGCCTACAATGAGCAGTTCTTC,CASSRERGAYNEQFF
TRBV9,many,NA,TRBJ2-7,TGTGCCAGCAGCGTTCCGGGGGCCGAGCAGTACTTC,CASSVPGAEQYF
TRBV19,NA,NA,TRBJ1-1,TGTGCCAGCATACAGGGTTGGAACACTGAAGCTTTCTTT,CASIQGWNTEAFF
TRBV5-1,few,NA,TRBJ2-3,TGCGCCAGCAGCTTCAATGCGGGAAGGGATACGCAGTATTTT,CASSFNAGRDTQYF
TRBV7-9,NA,TRBD1,TRBJ1-2,TGTGCCAGCAGCCCACAGGGGAAACCCAGCTATGGCTACACCTTC,CASSPQGKPSYGYTF
TRBV7-9,NA,NA,TRBJ1-6,TGTGCCAGCAGCATTCGAGGGTCCTATAATTCACCCCTCCACTTT,CASSIRGSYNSPLHF
TRBV12-3/TRBV12-4,NA,NA,TRBJ2-3,TGTGCCAGCAGTCCAGCAATTGGGGCAGATACGCAGTATTTT,CASSPAIGADTQYF
TRBV12-3/TRBV12-4,NA,NA,TRBJ2-1,TGTGCCAGCAGTCGCCGATCCGAGCAGTTCTTC,CASSRRSEQFF
TRBV5-6,NA,NA,TRBJ2-7,TGTGCCAGCAGCGATGCAGGGTTCTACGAGCAGTACTTC,CASSDAGFYEQYF
TRBV20-1,NA,NA,TRBJ2-3,TGCAGTGCTAGCCGGCCCGGGAGTGGCGCAGATACGCAGTATTTT,CSASRPGSGADTQYF